This T cell receptor beta chain was sequenced during a study of T-cell memory formation after mild COVID-19. MiXCR, run by TCRdb on the 5' RACE reads, gives a single entry per CDR3 protein. The table has hundreds of thousands of distinct CDR3 sequences, 25% seen once. V dropped 6 bases and J dropped 9; count of bases not matched to a gene: 8. The CDR3 contains 13 residues. From germline, CDR1 is MNHEY and CDR2 SMNVEV (reference sequence). The sequenced material came from PBMCs or a T cell subset sorted from them (not recorded which). The source of this sequence is an adult woman who had mild COVID-19 (a few samples of this study predate the infection). Cell type and time point are not known. The genes are TRBV27 and TRBJ2-5; 9 bases line up with TRBD1. The CDR3, as DNA: TGTGCCAGCAGGAGGACAGGGGCGATAGCCCAGTACTTC. Protein product: CASRRTGAIAQYF.